This entry features one T cell receptor (beta chain) sequence. Its specificity is unknown. These data belong to a study of OX40 agonist ivuxolimab in advanced cancers. The wider study: Partial responses were achieved by three patients: one hepatocellular carcinoma, two cutaneous melanoma.

Study conclusions and caveats: Clonal expansion by week 6 occurred in CD4+ and CD8+ blood T cells (at 0.1 to 3.0 mg/kg).

Libraries were prepared by immunoSEQ multiplex PCR; TCRdb keeps only in-frame clonotypes and omits some of them. Found here are over 50,000 clones, approximately 91% of them singletons; the top ten hold 20% to 25%. The germline gives CDR1 MGHRA, CDR2 YSYEKL. Deletions cut 5 bases from V and 3 bases from J, with 13 bases between. The CDR3 has 14 residues. The starting material was CD4+ or CD8+ T cells sorted from blood, obtained in a trial of the OX40 agonist ivuxolimab. This TCR was recovered from an adult with an advanced solid tumor such as melanoma, head and neck, liver or kidney cancer. The chain couples TRBV4-1 to TRBJ2-5, with a tentative D call TRBD1 (5 bases). The CDR3 DNA reads TGCGCCAGCAGCTCCTCGCCCAGGGAAGAGACCCAGTACTTC. This codes for CASSSSPREETQYF.